This record looks at one TCR beta chain sequence and its context. What it binds is unknown. This table comes from immunoSEQ multiplex PCR, and its TCRdb copy is limited to in-frame clones, with some not included. The repertoire has 90,000 to 100,000 clones, approximately 91% of them found once; the top ten carry roughly 3.9%. This record belongs to a study of T cells in localized non-small cell lung cancer. General study findings and limits: The highest T cell clonality was in uninvolved adjacent lung, above tumor. Longer overall survival accompanied higher blood T cell density.

CDR1 SNHLY and CDR2 FYNNEI come from the germline V gene. CDR3 size: 13 residues. V lost 6 bases and J 1 base, leaving 9 bases between the germline ends. Sequenced here: PBMCs, sampled before any cancer treatment. This sequence joins TRBV2 and TRBJ1-1, with D maybe TRBD1 (6 bases). The receptor's source is a woman aged 40-69 years with stage II squamous cell lung carcinoma. CDR3 DNA sequence: TGTGCCAGCAGCCAACAGGGGAACACTGAAGCTTTCTTT. Its translation: CASSQQGNTEAFF.